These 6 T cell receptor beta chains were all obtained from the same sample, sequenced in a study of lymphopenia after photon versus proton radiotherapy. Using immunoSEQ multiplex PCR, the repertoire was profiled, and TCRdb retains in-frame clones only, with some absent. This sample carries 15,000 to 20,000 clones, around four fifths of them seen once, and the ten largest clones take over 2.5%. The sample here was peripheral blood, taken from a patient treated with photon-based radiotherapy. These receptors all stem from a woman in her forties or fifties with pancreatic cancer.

The CDR3 DNA reads TGTGCCAGCAGTTTGACAGGGGGCTACAATGAGCAGTTCTTC. This sequence encodes CASSLTGGYNEQFF. The J gene is TRBJ2-1, the V gene TRBV6-5, with TRBD1 matching 9 bases. Looked up from germline, CDR1 is MNHEY and CDR2 is SVGAGI. The CDR3 loop spans 14 amino acids. V lost 4 bases and J lost 3; bases outside the gene matches: 1.

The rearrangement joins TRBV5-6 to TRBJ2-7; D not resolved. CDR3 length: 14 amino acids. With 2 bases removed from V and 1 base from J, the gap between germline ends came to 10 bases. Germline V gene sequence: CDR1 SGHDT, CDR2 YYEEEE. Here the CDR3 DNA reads TGTGCCAGCAGCTTTGGGGTTATTTCCTACGAGCAGTACTTC. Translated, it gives CASSFGVISYEQYF.

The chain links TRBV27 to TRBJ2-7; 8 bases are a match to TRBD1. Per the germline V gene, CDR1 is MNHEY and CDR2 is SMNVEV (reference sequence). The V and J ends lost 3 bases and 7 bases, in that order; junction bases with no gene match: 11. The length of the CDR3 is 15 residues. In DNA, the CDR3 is TGTGCCAGCAGTTTCGTTAGGCAGGGGGCGAAGGAGCAGTACTTC. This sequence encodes CASSFVRQGAKEQYF.

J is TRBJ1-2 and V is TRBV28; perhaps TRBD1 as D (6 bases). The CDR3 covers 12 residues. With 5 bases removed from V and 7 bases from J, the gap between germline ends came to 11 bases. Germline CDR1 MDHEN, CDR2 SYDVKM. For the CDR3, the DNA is TGTGCCAGCAGTGGGGGGCCGCGTGGCTACACCTTC. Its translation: CASSGGPRGYTF.

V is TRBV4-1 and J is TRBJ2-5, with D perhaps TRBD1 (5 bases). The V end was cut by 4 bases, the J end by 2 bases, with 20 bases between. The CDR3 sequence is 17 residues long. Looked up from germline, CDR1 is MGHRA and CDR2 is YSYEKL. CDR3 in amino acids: CASSPKPIRAGQETQYF. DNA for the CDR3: TGCGCCAGCAGCCCGAAGCCGATCAGGGCAGGGCAAGAGACCCAGTACTTC.

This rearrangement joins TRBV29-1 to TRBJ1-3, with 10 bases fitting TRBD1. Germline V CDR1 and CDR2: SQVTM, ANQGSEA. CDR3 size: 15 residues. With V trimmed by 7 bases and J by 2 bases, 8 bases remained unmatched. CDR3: CSAAWDRGTGNTIYF. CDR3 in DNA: TGCAGCGCCGCTTGGGACAGGGGAACTGGAAACACCATATATTTT.